Described below is a single T cell receptor beta chain sequence and its context. Its specificity is not known. Trimming cost V 2 bases and J 7 bases; bases outside gene matches: 7. Germline CDR1 reads PRHDT; CDR2 reads FYEKMQ (reference sequence). The CDR3 has 15 residues. This specimen belongs to a study of identical twins. Study-wide findings and caveats: Invariant T cells like MAIT and iNKT could partly confound the zero-insertion analyses. Interpretation of the results relied on cross-sectional statistical analysis and not on following the same donors.

Unique molecular identifiers were in the cDNA, with template-switch universal primer binding. TCRdb passed the 5' RACE reads through MiXCR, listing each CDR3 protein once. Among 300,000 or so distinct CDR3 sequences listed, over 8.5% were seen once. This sample was also put to use in a study of yellow fever vaccine responses in identical twins.

The TCR sequence derives from a woman younger than 30 in good health. V and J are TRBV13 and TRBJ2-1; 8 bases align to TRBD2. Sequenced sample: CD8+ T cells sorted from blood. CDR3 in amino acids: CASSLPSGSGNEQFF. The DNA for the CDR3 is TGTGCCAGCAGCTTACCTAGCGGGTCGGGGAATGAGCAGTTCTTC.